This paragraph covers one TCR beta chain sequence. The antigen remains undetermined. This CDR3 is 17 amino acids long. This PCR relied on a set of 60 Vbeta primers and 13 Jbeta primers. This table comes from immunoSEQ multiplex PCR, and its TCRdb copy is limited to in-frame clones, with some not included. The repertoire holds around 130,000 clones, with over 80% as singletons. This sample was taken from a study of cytomegalovirus exposure and HLA in healthy donors. Whole-study results and caveats: Because they were indistinguishable, some V segments, including TRBV6-2 and TRBV6-3, were excluded. Later analysis suggested most CMV-associated TCR beta chains were HLA-restricted.

Input material: PBMCs. The source of this sequence is a boy younger than 18 in good health and CMV-seronegative. The chain carries TRBV21-1 and TRBJ1-5; TRBD1, the table's D call, lacks a check against the DNA. TRBV21-1 is a listed pseudogene. The CDR3 DNA sequence: TGTGCCAGCAGCAAAGGTCCCGGGACAGAAAGCAATCAGCCCCAGCATTTT. It specifies CASSKGPGTESNQPQHF.